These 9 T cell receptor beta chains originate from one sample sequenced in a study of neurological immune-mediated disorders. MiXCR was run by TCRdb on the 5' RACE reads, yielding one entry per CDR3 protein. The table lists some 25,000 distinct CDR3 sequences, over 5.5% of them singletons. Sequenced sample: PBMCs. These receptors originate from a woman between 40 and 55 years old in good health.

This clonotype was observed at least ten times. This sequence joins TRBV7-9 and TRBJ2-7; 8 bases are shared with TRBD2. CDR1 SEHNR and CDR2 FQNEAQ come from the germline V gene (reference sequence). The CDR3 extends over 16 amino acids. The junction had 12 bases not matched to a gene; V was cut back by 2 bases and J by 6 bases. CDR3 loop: CASSLSGAGETSEQYF. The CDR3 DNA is TGTGCCAGCAGCTTATCGGGAGCGGGAGAGACGTCCGAGCAGTACTTC.

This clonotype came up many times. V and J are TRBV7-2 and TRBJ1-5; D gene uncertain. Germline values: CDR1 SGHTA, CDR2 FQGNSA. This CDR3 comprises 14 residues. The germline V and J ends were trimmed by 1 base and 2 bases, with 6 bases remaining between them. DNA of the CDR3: TGTGCCAGCAGCTTAGAGAGGGGCAATCAGCCCCAGCATTTT. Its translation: CASSLERGNQPQHF.

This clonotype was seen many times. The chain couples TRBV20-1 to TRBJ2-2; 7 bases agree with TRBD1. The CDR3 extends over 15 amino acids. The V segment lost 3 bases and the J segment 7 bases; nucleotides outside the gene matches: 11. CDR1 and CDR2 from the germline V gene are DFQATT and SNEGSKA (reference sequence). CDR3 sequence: CSARRVTGAGGELFF. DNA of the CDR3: TGCAGTGCTAGGAGGGTAACAGGGGCCGGCGGGGAGCTGTTTTTT.

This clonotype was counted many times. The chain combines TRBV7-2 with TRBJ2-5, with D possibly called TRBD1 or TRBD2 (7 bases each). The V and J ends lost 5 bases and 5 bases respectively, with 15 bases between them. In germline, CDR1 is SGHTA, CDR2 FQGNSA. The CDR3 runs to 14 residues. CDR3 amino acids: CASSQGEGLETQYF. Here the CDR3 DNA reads TGTGCCAGCAGCCAGGGGGAGGGCCTTGAGACCCAGTACTTC.

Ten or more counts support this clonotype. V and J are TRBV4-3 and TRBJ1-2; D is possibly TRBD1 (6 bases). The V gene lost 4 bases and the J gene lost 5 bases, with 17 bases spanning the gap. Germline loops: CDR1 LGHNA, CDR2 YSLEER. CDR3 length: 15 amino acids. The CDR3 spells CASSPGVGTVYGYTF. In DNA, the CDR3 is TGCGCCAGCAGCCCAGGGGTTGGGACGGTATATGGCTACACCTTC.

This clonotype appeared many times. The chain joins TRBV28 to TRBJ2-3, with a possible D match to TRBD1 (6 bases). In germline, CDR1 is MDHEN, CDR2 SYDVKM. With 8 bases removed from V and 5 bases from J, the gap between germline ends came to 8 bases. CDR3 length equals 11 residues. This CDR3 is CASLQGDTQYF. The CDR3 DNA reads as TGTGCCAGCCTACAGGGAGATACGCAGTATTTT.

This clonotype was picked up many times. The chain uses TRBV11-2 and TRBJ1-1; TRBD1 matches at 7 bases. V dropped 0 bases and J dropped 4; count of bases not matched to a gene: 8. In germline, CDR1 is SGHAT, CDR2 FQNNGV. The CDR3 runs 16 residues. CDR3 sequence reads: CASSLDTGVSFTEAFF. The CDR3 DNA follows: TGTGCCAGCAGCTTAGATACAGGGGTTAGTTTCACTGAAGCTTTCTTT. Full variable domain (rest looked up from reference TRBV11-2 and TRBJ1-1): EAGVAQSPRYKIIEKRQSVAFWCNPISGHATLYWYQQILGQGPKLLIQFQNNGVVDDSQLPKDRFSAERLKGVDSTLKIQPAKLEDSAVYLCASSLDTGVSFTEAFFGQGTRLTVV.

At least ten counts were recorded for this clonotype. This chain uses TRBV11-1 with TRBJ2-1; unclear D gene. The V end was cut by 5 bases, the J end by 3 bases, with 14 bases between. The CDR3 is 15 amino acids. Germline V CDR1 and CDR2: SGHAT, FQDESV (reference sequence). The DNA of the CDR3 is TGTGCCAGCAGCCCCGGGCGAACGGGCTACAATGAGCAGTTCTTC. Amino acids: CASSPGRTGYNEQFF. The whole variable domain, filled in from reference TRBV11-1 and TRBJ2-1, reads EAEVAQSPRYKITEKSQAVAFWCDPISGHATLYWYRQILGQGPELLVQFQDESVVDDSQLPKDRFSAERLKGVDSTLKIQPAELGDSAMYLCASSPGRTGYNEQFFGPGTRLTVL.

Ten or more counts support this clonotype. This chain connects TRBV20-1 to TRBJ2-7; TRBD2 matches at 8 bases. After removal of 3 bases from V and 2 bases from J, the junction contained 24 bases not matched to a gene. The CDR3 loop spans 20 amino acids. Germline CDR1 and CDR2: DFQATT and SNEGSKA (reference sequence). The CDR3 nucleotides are TGCAGTGCTAGGGGTCGCAAGCGGGAGACCGAAATCAACCACACCTACGAGCAGTACTTC. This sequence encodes CSARGRKRETEINHTYEQYF.